This T cell receptor beta chain was observed in a study of beta chain features in type 1 diabetes. Findings and limits, study-wide: Cells with high TCR expression could be over-represented when cDNA is sequenced.

Sequenced material consisted of expressed TCRB transcripts (all of the isolated RNA was reverse transcribed). Assay: immunoSEQ multiplex PCR; the TCRdb copy retains only in-frame clones and omits some. This table has some 100,000 clones, 30% to 40% appearing once. About this clone: As yet, its antigen is unknown.

The CDR3 has 19 amino acids. Germline V gene sequence: CDR1 SGHTS, CDR2 YDEGEE. Trimming removed 4 bases from V and 0 bases from J; junction bases left unmatched: 11. V and J are TRBV5-8 and TRBJ2-6; 9 nucleotides agree with TRBD2. Sequencing was performed on stem cell memory CD4+ T cells from blood. This clonotype was sampled from a woman aged 18-29 years in good health. CDR3 sequence reads: CASSPIPGLAPSGANVLTF. In nucleotides, the CDR3 is TGTGCCAGCAGCCCGATTCCGGGACTAGCCCCCTCTGGGGCCAACGTCCTGACTTTC.